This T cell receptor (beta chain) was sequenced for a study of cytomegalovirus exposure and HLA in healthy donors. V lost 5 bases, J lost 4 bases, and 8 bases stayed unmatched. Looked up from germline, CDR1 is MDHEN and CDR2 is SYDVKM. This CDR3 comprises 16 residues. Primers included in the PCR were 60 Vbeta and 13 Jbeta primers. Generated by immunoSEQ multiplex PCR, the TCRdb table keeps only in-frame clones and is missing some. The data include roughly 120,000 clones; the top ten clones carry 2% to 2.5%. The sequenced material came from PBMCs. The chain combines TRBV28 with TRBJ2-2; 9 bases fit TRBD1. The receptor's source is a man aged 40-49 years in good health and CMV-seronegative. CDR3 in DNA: TGTGCCAGCAGTCATTCGGGACAGGGCCCCACCGGGGAGCTGTTTTTT. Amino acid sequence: CASSHSGQGPTGELFF.